Following are 22 T cell receptor beta chains from one sample sequenced in a study of regulatory T cells in long-lasting Graves disease. Combining iRepertoire HTBI primers with Arm-PCR of CDR3 regions, the authors built TCR beta libraries. In TCRdb, the multiplex PCR reads were re-called with MiXCR into one record per CDR3 protein. The sample consists of 400,000 to 500,000 distinct CDR3 sequences, 21% of them appearing once. Stated time point: persistent/refractory GD, antithyroid drugs over 5 years with positive TRAb. Isolated PBMC RNA provided the starting material for the TCR library. Sequences were derived from peripheral blood mononuclear cells (PBMCs), sampled when the disease was refractory, from a patient treated with antithyroid drugs. These receptors were collected from a female donor with Graves disease.

The chain carries TRBV18 and TRBJ2-3, with no clear D. CDR1 KGHSH and CDR2 LQKENI come from the germline V gene. The CDR3 length is 13 residues. Trimming took 2 bases from V and 4 from J, leaving 7 bases between them. The CDR3 reads CASSPNPADTQYF. CDR3 DNA sequence: TGTGCCAGCTCACCAAATCCGGCAGATACGCAGTATTTT.

This clonotype came up a few times. The rearrangement links TRBV5-4 to TRBJ2-2; 8 bases agree with TRBD2. CDR1 SGHNT and CDR2 YYREEE come from the germline V gene (reference sequence). V was clipped by 4 bases and J by 7 bases; unmatched bases: 9. The CDR3 consists of 15 residues. CDR3 sequence (DNA): TGTGCCAGCAGCCTGGCTAGCGGGTCTAACGGGGAGCTGTTTTTT. It is translated as CASSLASGSNGELFF.

In DNA form, the CDR3 reads TGTGCCAGCAGCGTAGAGGAGGGTACTAACACTGAAGCTTTCTTT. Translated, it gives CASSVEEGTNTEAFF. The V gene is TRBV9, the J gene TRBJ1-1; D uncertain. Germline CDR1 reads SGDLS; CDR2 reads YYNGEE. Trimming took off 0 bases at V and 2 bases at J, with 11 bases between the two ends. The CDR3 loop spans 15 amino acids.

This chain links TRBV2 with TRBJ1-3; 9 bases are shared with TRBD1. The CDR3 totals 18 residues. J gave up 4 bases and V 7 bases, and 17 bases lay outside the gene matches. Germline V gene lookup returns CDR1 SNHLY and CDR2 FYNNEI. CDR3: CASIPGQGTIRLGNTIYF. Here the CDR3 DNA reads TGTGCCAGCATCCCAGGACAGGGGACGATCCGTTTGGGAAACACCATATATTTT.

The J gene is TRBJ2-2, the V gene TRBV4-1; D not resolved. Germline CDR1 reads MGHRA; CDR2 reads YSYEKL. This CDR3 spans 13 amino acids. Trimming cost V 1 base and J 7 bases, with 7 bases left between them. The CDR3 coding sequence is TGCGCCAGCAGCCAAGCTGAGGACGGGGAGCTGTTTTTT. It specifies CASSQAEDGELFF.

The V call is TRBV4-1, the J call TRBJ2-4, with a possible D match to TRBD2 (5 bases). The CDR3 runs to 15 residues. Trimming stripped 4 bases from V and 1 base from J, with 11 bases between. The V gene's germline CDR1 is MGHRA and CDR2 YSYEKL. CDR3: CASSLEGGAKNIQYF. The CDR3, as DNA: TGCGCCAGCAGCCTTGAGGGTGGGGCCAAAAACATTCAGTACTTC.

The chain combines TRBV19 with TRBJ1-1; D uncertain. The CDR3 covers 14 residues. Germline lookup yields CDR1 LNHDA and CDR2 SQIVND (reference sequence). V was shortened by 3 bases and J by 2 bases, with 10 bases between the two germline ends. The CDR3 nucleotides are TGTGCCAGTAGTATTTCCTCAGCAAACACTGAAGCTTTCTTT. The encoded protein is CASSISSANTEAFF.

The chain couples TRBV10-2 to TRBJ2-2, with no clear D. The germline V and J ends were trimmed by 3 bases and 0 bases, with 8 bases remaining between them. Per the germline V gene, CDR1 is WSHSY and CDR2 is SAAADI. This CDR3 has 15 residues. CDR3 residues: CASSDRKPNTGELFF. The DNA of the CDR3 is TGCGCCAGCAGTGACCGGAAACCGAACACCGGGGAGCTGTTTTTT.

This clonotype has ten or more counts. The chain employs TRBV12-3 or TRBV12-4 and TRBJ1-4; weak D call: TRBD1 (6 bases). This CDR3 is 17 amino acids long. V dropped 3 bases and J dropped 5 bases, with 19 bases sitting between them. CDR3 sequence: CASSFYPLGGTNEKLFF. The CDR3 DNA is TGTGCCAGCAGTTTTTACCCCTTGGGGGGGACAAATGAAAAACTGTTTTTT.

This clonotype was detected many times. The chain combines TRBV9 with TRBJ1-2; no clear D gene. Looked up from germline, CDR1 is SGDLS and CDR2 is YYNGEE. V shed 3 bases and J shed 3 bases, with 6 bases lying between them. CDR3 length equals 12 residues. For the CDR3, the DNA is TGTGCCAGCAGCGCGGAGCACTATGGCTACACCTTC. It translates to CASSAEHYGYTF.

This clonotype showed up just a few times. This chain uses TRBV19 with TRBJ1-5; 10 nucleotides agree with TRBD1. Unmatched junction bases numbered 2, after V lost 3 bases and J lost 3 bases. Germline CDR1 and CDR2: LNHDA and SQIVND (reference sequence). The CDR3 has 15 residues. The CDR3 loop is CASSIGTGVNQPQHF. DNA of the CDR3: TGTGCCAGTAGTATCGGGACAGGGGTCAATCAGCCCCAGCATTTT.

Only a few counts were recorded for this clonotype. The gene calls are TRBV19 and TRBJ2-7; no clear D. The CDR3 contains 15 residues. Trimming cost V 4 bases and J 6 bases, with 19 bases left between them. Looked up from germline, CDR1 is LNHDA and CDR2 is SQIVND (reference sequence). CDR3 nucleotides: TGTGCCAGTAGTACCCAAGGGCAGTCGAACGGCGAGCAGTACTTC. It is translated as CASSTQGQSNGEQYF.

At least ten counts were recorded for this clonotype. The chain couples TRBV28 to TRBJ1-2; D unresolved. The CDR3 consists of 13 residues. Germline V gene sequence: CDR1 MDHEN, CDR2 SYDVKM. V lost 4 bases to trimming and J lost 8 bases, with 14 bases between them. The CDR3 loop is CASSSPTPQGYTF. Written as DNA, the CDR3 is TGTGCCAGCAGTTCCCCGACCCCGCAGGGCTACACCTTC.

The sample holds a few counts of this clonotype. The chain combines TRBV28 with TRBJ2-1, with TRBD1 matching 10 bases. V dropped 3 bases and J dropped 9; count of bases not matched to a gene: 17. CDR3 length: 18 residues. Germline values: CDR1 MDHEN, CDR2 SYDVKM. CDR3 loop: CASSFSVWGQGRGSEQFF. The DNA for the CDR3 is TGTGCCAGCAGTTTTAGCGTTTGGGGACAGGGGCGCGGGTCTGAGCAGTTCTTC.

The chain recombines TRBV27 with TRBJ2-3; D is possibly TRBD1 or TRBD2 (6 bases each). Germline-derived CDR1 and CDR2 are MNHEY and SMNVEV (reference sequence). There are 15 residues in the CDR3. Trimming stripped 5 bases from V and 4 bases from J, with 16 bases between. The CDR3 DNA reads TGTGCCAGCAGTCCCCGGGGGCAAACGGCAGATACGCAGTATTTT. Translation gives CASSPRGQTADTQYF.

Of note for this clonotype: This may arise from a read error, as a much more abundant clone is one base away. This chain connects TRBV29-1 to TRBJ1-1, with D possibly TRBD1 on 6 matching bases. The CDR3 sequence is 16 residues long. CDR1 is SQVTM, CDR2 ANQGSEA, per germline. The CDR3 protein is CSVPLGGGTMNTEASF. The CDR3 coding sequence is TGCAGCGTTCCCCTCGGAGGGGGGACCATGAACACTGAAGCTTCCTTT.

This clonotype occurred a few times. The chain uses TRBV29-1 and TRBJ1-1; D perhaps matches TRBD1 (6 bases). V was trimmed by 6 bases and J by 4 bases, leaving 12 bases between them. Germline CDR1 reads SQVTM; CDR2 reads ANQGSEA. The length of the CDR3 is 12 residues. CDR3: CSVGGVSTEAFF. The DNA for the CDR3 is TGCAGCGTAGGGGGGGTGAGCACTGAAGCTTTCTTT.

At least ten counts were recorded for this clonotype. CDR3 residues: CATSGDRVGETQYF. For the CDR3, the DNA is TGTGCCACCAGCGGCGACAGGGTAGGAGAGACCCAGTACTTC. The rearrangement links TRBV15 to TRBJ2-5; TRBD1 agrees at 7 bases. CDR3 length: 14 amino acids. From germline, CDR1 is LNHNV and CDR2 YYDKDF (reference sequence). The J segment lost 4 bases and the V segment lost 5 bases, leaving 7 bases of the junction unmatched.

This clonotype was seen ten or more times. J is TRBJ2-7 and V is TRBV12-3 or TRBV12-4, with 7 bases matching TRBD2. The CDR3 spans 14 residues. Trimming removed 6 bases from V and 4 bases from J; junction bases left unmatched: 9. Written as DNA, the CDR3 is TGTGCCAGCAGATCTGGGGGGAGGGTTTACGAGCAGTACTTC. This encodes CASRSGGRVYEQYF.

The J gene is TRBJ1-5, the V gene TRBV6-5; weak D call: TRBD1 (5 bases). This CDR3 contains 14 residues. Trimming pared 2 bases from V and 2 bases from J, leaving 7 bases between. The V gene's germline CDR1 is MNHEY and CDR2 SVGAGI. CDR3 DNA: TGTGCCAGCAGTTACGGGGGGGGCAATCAGCCCCAGCATTTT. Protein sequence: CASSYGGGNQPQHF.

In this sample, this clonotype turned up a few times. The chain uses TRBV27 and TRBJ2-7, with 8 bases aligning to TRBD1. Germline V gene sequence: CDR1 MNHEY, CDR2 SMNVEV (reference sequence). The V segment lost 11 bases and the J segment 0 bases; nucleotides outside the gene matches: 6. CDR3 length: 13 residues. The CDR3, as DNA: TGTGCCTCTAGGACAGGGAGCTCCTACGAGCAGTACTTC. This encodes CASRTGSSYEQYF.

The chain combines TRBV6-1 with TRBJ2-2, with 10 bases lining up with TRBD2. This CDR3 contains 14 residues. Germline-derived CDR1 and CDR2 are MNHNS and SASEGT. Unmatched junction bases numbered 8, after V lost 9 bases and J lost 7 bases. The CDR3 sequence is CASALAGENGELFF. The CDR3 region has the DNA TGTGCCAGTGCCCTAGCGGGAGAGAACGGGGAGCTGTTTTTT.